The 11 T cell receptor beta chains given below trace back to one sample, sequenced in a study of T cells in Graves' hyperthyroidism and ophthalmopathy. Researchers amplified the TCR beta CDR3 regions from RNA transcripts. TCR CDR3 underwent first-round RT-PCR with the HTBI primer set. TCRdb itself ran the multiplex PCR reads through MiXCR, one entry per CDR3 protein. The sample carries 540,000 or so distinct CDR3 sequences, around a sixth recorded once. The source material was blood. The receptors stem from a woman aged 30 to 39 with Graves' hyperthyroidism.

This clonotype was seen repeatedly, ten times or more. This sequence joins TRBV19 and TRBJ2-1, with D possibly matching TRBD2 (5 bases). Trimming pared 1 base from V and 7 bases from J, leaving 8 bases between. CDR3 length equals 13 residues. CDR1 LNHDA and CDR2 SQIVND come from the germline V gene (reference sequence). The CDR3 here is CASSIVTGNEQFF. In DNA, the CDR3 is TGTGCCAGTAGTATAGTAACGGGGAATGAGCAGTTCTTC. Supplemented by reference TRBV19 and TRBJ2-1, the full variable domain reads DGGITQSPKYLFRKEGQNVTLSCEQNLNHDAMYWYRQDPGQGLRLIYYSQIVNDFQKGDIAEGYSVSREKKESFPLTVTSAQKNPTAFYLCASSIVTGNEQFFGPGTRLTVL.

The sample holds many counts of this clonotype. V usage is TRBV6-1 and J usage is TRBJ2-1, with D unclear. V was shortened by 7 bases and J by 6 bases, with 13 bases between the two germline ends. The V gene's germline CDR1 is MNHNS and CDR2 SASEGT. The CDR3 is 13 amino acids. In DNA form, the CDR3 reads TGTGCCAGCAAAATGGGCTCCCTCAATGAGCAGTTCTTC. Amino acid sequence: CASKMGSLNEQFF.

The chain has TRBV20-1 and TRBJ1-3; D unclear. Germline-derived CDR1 and CDR2 are DFQATT and SNEGSKA (reference sequence). The CDR3 sequence is 15 residues long. The V and J ends lost 0 bases and 0 bases respectively, with 9 bases between them. The CDR3 DNA follows: TGCAGTGCTAGAGACGTATCAGGCTCTGGAAACACCATATATTTT. Translated: CSARDVSGSGNTIYF.

This chain joins TRBV18 and TRBJ2-7; 9 nucleotides match TRBD1. This CDR3 comprises 17 residues. Germline V gives CDR1 KGHSH, CDR2 LQKENI. The V segment lost 3 bases and the J segment 1 base; nucleotides outside the gene matches: 10. The CDR3 spells CASSPPRQGQGSYEQYF. CDR3 DNA sequence: TGTGCCAGCTCACCCCCTCGTCAAGGACAGGGGTCCTACGAGCAGTACTTC.

This clonotype has a handful of counts. This chain connects TRBV4-3 to TRBJ2-1, with 13 bases matching TRBD2. The CDR3 contains 17 residues. With 1 base clipped from V and 7 bases from J, the junction kept 7 bases outside the gene matches. Germline V gene lookup returns CDR1 LGHNA and CDR2 YSLEER. The CDR3 here is CASSQGTLAGGPNEQFF. CDR3 DNA sequence: TGCGCCAGCAGCCAAGGGACACTAGCGGGAGGGCCTAATGAGCAGTTCTTC.

This clonotype was detected only a few times. V gene TRBV7-2 combines with J gene TRBJ2-3; D perhaps matches TRBD2 (5 bases). Germline lookup yields CDR1 SGHTA and CDR2 FQGNSA. V lost 6 bases to trimming and J lost 5 bases, with 21 bases between them. CDR3 length: 16 amino acids. The CDR3 is CASSYSRTSRGDTQYF. CDR3 DNA sequence: TGTGCCAGCAGTTACTCGAGGACTTCCCGCGGAGATACGCAGTATTTT.

The V and J genes are TRBV7-8 and TRBJ2-1; 7 nucleotides align to TRBD2. The CDR3 has 14 amino acids. Trimming removed 5 bases from V and 3 bases from J; junction bases left unmatched: 4. CDR1 and CDR2 from the germline V gene are SGHVS and FQNEAQ. The CDR3 region has the DNA TGTGCCAGCAGCGTAGGGGACTACTACAATGAGCAGTTCTTC. Translating gives CASSVGDYYNEQFF.

V and J are TRBV4-3 and TRBJ2-1; unclear D gene. This CDR3 region has 17 residues. Germline lookup yields CDR1 LGHNA and CDR2 YSLEER. Deletions cut 0 bases from V and 2 bases from J, with 14 bases between. The CDR3 reads CASSQEGSRITYNEQFF. CDR3 nucleotide sequence: TGCGCCAGCAGCCAAGAAGGCTCTAGGATCACCTACAATGAGCAGTTCTTC.

This clonotype has ten or more counts. The V gene is TRBV3-1, the J gene TRBJ2-5; D remains unclear. Germline lookup yields CDR1 LGHDT and CDR2 YNNKEL (reference sequence). This CDR3 is built from 13 residues. Trimming shortened V by 0 bases and J by 5 bases, and 7 bases separated the two germline ends. In nucleotides, the CDR3 is TGTGCCAGCAGCCAAGAGGCGCGTGAGACCCAGTACTTC. Its translation: CASSQEARETQYF.

This clonotype was counted a few times. The rearrangement uses TRBV19 and TRBJ1-2, with 7 bases matching TRBD1. Germline V lookup: CDR1 LNHDA, CDR2 SQIVND (reference sequence). The CDR3 extends over 14 amino acids. V lost 8 bases, J lost 4 bases, and 10 bases stayed unmatched. The CDR3 sequence: CASHRGQTFYGYTF. The CDR3 DNA sequence: TGTGCCAGTCATAGGGGGCAGACCTTCTATGGCTACACCTTC.

This clonotype was observed at least ten times. The chain carries TRBV20-1 and TRBJ2-3; tentative D call: TRBD2 (7 bases). In germline, CDR1 is DFQATT, CDR2 SNEGSKA (reference sequence). V lost 6 bases, J lost 3 bases, and 16 bases lay in between. The CDR3 is 14 residues long. CDR3 amino acids: CSAREGGNTDTQYF. The CDR3 coding sequence is TGCAGTGCGAGGGAGGGGGGAAATACAGATACGCAGTATTTT.